The clone carrying this TCR beta chain was recorded a few times. The entry originates in a study of T cell responses to AZD1222 COVID-19 vaccine. Profiled with immunoSEQ multiplex PCR; TCRdb holds only in-frame clones, not every one. This table has more than 65,000 clones, almost 80% appearing once. Germline V gives CDR1 SGHRS, CDR2 YFSETQ. This CDR3 region has 15 residues. The V gene lost 4 bases and the J gene lost 5 bases, with 16 bases spanning the gap. The chain combines TRBV5-1 with TRBJ1-5; possible D gene TRBD1, 6 bases. This material consisted of peripheral blood, taken on day 0 of AZD1222 vaccination. This TCR came from an adult in good health. The CDR3 loop reads CASSLDSGGDQPQHF. CDR3 nucleotides: TGCGCCAGCAGCCTGGACAGCGGGGGAGATCAGCCCCAGCATTTT.